The present T cell receptor (beta chain) was sequenced within a study of post-analysis software for immune sequencing data. Study observations and caveats: When the samples were clustered directly with F measure, those that had been prepared in the same batch showed strong co-clustering. Higher frequency in patients than in controls was seen for five TRBV segments, with TRBV5-6, TRBV5-1 and TRBV20-1 among them.

CDR1 is DFQATT, CDR2 SNEGSKA, per germline (reference sequence). This CDR3 comprises 12 residues. Trimming took 6 bases from V and 4 from J, leaving 12 bases between them. To note about this clonotype: Its specificity is not known.

Carried by the TCR beta cDNA libraries were unique molecular identifiers. TCRdb analysed the PCR reads with MiXCR anew, one entry per CDR3 protein. The sample lists about 400,000 distinct CDR3 sequences, 30% to 45% seen once, with around an eighth in the top ten. The receptor comes from a girl aged 10 to 17 with multiple sclerosis. The chain links TRBV20-1 to TRBJ2-5; D is uncertain. Sequencing used blood. DNA for the CDR3: TGCAGTGCCTCCAGCTCAGGAGAGACCCAGTACTTC. Translation: CSASSSGETQYF.